One T cell receptor beta chain is described in this entry. Its antigen remains unknown. The sample contains more than one DNA sequence encoding this CDR3. With 60 Vbeta and 13 Jbeta primers, the PCR was carried out. Original processing methods: Counted up in a later analysis, unique TCR beta chains came to roughly 80 million, with around 10 million shared. Here immunoSEQ multiplex PCR was the method, and the copy in TCRdb shows in-frame clones only, minus some. That table is the source of V, J and clone size, and D and trimming were worked out from the DNA. The repertoire consists of some 130,000 clones, with over 60% occurring once and the leading ten covering over 3%. The sample is drawn from a study of cytomegalovirus exposure and HLA in healthy donors. V lost 5 bases to trimming and J lost 1 base, with 8 bases between them. CDR1 SGHTA and CDR2 FQGTGA come from the germline V gene. The CDR3 runs 13 residues.

The study's findings and limits: Some V segments could not be told apart, so they were left out, TRBV6-2 and TRBV6-3 among them. Usually a TCR sequence was rare, but some public TCRs were found in many donors. It was 150 or so TCR beta chains that were listed as cytomegalovirus-associated.

Material for sequencing was PBMCs. The receptor was isolated from a man between 35 and 55 years old in good health and CMV-seronegative. The chain combines TRBV7-3 with TRBJ1-1; perhaps TRBD1 as D (6 bases). The CDR3 is CASSQGQNTEAFF. As DNA, the CDR3 is TGTGCCAGCAGCCAGGGACAGAACACTGAAGCTTTCTTT.